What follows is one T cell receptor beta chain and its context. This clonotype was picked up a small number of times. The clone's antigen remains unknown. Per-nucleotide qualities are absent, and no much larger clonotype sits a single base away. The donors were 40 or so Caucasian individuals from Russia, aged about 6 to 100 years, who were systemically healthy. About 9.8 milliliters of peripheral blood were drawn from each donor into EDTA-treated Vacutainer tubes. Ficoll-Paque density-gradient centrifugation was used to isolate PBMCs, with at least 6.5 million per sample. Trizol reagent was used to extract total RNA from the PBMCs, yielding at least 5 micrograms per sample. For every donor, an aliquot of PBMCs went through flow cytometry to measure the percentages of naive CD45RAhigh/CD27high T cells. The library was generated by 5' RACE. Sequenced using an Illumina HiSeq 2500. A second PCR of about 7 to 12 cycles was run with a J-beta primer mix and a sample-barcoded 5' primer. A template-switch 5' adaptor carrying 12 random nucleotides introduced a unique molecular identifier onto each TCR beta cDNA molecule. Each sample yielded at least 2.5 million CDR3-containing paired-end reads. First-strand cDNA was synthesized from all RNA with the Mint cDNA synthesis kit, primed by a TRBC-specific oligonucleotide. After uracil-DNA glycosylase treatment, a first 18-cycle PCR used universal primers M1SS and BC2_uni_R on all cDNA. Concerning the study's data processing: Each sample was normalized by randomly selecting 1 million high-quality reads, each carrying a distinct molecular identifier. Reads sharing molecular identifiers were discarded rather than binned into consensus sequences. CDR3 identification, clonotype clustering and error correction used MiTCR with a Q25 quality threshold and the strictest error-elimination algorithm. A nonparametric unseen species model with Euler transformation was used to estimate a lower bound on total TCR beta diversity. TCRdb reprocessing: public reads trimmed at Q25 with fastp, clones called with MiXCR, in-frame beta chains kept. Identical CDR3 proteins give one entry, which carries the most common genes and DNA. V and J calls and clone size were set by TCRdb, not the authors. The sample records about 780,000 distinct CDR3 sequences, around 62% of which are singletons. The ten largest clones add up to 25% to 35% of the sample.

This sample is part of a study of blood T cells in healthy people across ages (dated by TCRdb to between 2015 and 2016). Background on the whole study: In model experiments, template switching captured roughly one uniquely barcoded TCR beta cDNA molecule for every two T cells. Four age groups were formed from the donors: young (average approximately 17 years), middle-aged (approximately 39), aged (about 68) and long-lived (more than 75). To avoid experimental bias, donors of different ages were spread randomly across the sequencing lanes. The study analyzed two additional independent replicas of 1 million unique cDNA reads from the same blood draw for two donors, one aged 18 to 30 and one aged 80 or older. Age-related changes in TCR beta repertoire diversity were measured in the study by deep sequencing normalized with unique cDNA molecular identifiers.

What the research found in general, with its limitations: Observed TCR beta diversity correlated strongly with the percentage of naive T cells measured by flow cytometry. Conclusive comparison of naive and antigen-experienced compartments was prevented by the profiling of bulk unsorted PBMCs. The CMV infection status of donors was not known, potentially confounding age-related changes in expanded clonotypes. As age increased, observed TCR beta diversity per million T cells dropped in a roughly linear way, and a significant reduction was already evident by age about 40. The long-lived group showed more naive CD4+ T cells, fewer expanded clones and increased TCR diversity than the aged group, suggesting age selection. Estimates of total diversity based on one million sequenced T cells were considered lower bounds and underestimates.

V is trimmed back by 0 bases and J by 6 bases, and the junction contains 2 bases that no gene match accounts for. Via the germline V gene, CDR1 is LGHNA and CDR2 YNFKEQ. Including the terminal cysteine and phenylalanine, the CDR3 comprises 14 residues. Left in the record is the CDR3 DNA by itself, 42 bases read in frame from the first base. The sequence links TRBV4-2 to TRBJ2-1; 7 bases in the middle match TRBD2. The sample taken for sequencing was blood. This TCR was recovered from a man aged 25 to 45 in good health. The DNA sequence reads TGTGCCAGCAGCCAAGATCGGGAGGCCAATGAGCAGTTCTTC. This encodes CASSQDREANEQFF.